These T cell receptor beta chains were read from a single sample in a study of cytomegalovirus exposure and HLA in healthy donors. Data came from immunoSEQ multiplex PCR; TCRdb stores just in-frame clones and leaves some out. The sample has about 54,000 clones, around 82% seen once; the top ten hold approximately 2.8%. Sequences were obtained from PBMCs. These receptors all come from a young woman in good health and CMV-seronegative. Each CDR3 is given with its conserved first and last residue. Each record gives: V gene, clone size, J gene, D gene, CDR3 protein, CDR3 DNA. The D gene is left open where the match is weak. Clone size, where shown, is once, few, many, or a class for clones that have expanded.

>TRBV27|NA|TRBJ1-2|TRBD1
CASSLGLGTGVYGYTF
TGTGCCAGCAGTTTAGGGCTAGGGACAGGGGTTTATGGCTACACCTTC
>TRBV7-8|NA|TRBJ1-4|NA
CASSLGGSNEKLFF
TGTGCCAGCAGCTTAGGGGGCTCTAATGAAAAACTGTTTTTT
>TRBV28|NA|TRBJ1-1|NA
CASSFRGVPEAFF
TGTGCCAGCAGTTTTAGGGGTGTCCCTGAAGCTTTCTTT
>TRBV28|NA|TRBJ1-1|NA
CASSPPDKNTEAFF
TGTGCCAGCAGTCCCCCAGACAAGAACACTGAAGCTTTCTTT
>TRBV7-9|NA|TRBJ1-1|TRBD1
CASRPGTGEAFF
TGTGCCAGCAGACCTGGGACAGGGGAGGCTTTCTTT
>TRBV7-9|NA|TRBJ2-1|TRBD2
CASSSTSSYNEQFF
TGTGCCAGCAGCTCGACTAGCAGCTACAATGAGCAGTTCTTC
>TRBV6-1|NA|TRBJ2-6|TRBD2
CASIALGGGDNVLTF
TGTGCCAGCATTGCTCTAGGCGGGGGGGACAACGTCCTGACTTTC
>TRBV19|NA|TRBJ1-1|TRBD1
CASSMGTGRSGTEAFF
TGTGCCAGTAGTATGGGGACAGGGAGGTCGGGCACTGAAGCTTTCTTT
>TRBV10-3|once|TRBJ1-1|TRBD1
CAIRQTGGKAFF
TGTGCCATACGACAGACAGGGGGTAAGGCTTTCTTT
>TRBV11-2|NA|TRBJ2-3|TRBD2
CASERAGDRTDTQYF
TGTGCCAGCGAACGGGCGGGAGACAGAACAGATACGCAGTATTTT
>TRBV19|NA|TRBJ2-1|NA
CASSPSGYEQFF
TGTGCCAGTAGTCCGTCAGGGTATGAGCAGTTCTTC
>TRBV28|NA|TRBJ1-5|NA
CASNVRQGKDQPQHF
TGTGCCAGCAATGTCCGGCAGGGGAAGGATCAGCCCCAGCATTTT
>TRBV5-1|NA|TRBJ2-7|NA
CASSLLQGRPSYEQYF
TGCGCCAGCAGCTTGCTACAGGGAAGACCCTCTTACGAGCAGTACTTC
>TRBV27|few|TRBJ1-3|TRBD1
CASSLSPDRDFSGNTIYF
TGTGCCAGCAGTTTATCCCCGGACAGGGACTTCTCTGGAAACACCATATATTTT
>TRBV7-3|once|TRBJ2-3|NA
CASSSINSGDTQYF
TGTGCCAGCAGCTCCATAAACAGCGGAGATACGCAGTATTTT
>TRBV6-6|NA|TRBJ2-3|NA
CATTGGPRFTDTQYF
TGTGCCACCACCGGAGGGCCTAGGTTCACAGATACGCAGTATTTT
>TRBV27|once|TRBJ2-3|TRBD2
CASRPRAGDPTDTQYF
TGTGCCAGCAGACCTCGGGCGGGAGATCCCACAGATACGCAGTATTTT
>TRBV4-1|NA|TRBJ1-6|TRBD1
CASSQEGQGANSPLHF
TGCGCCAGCAGCCAAGAGGGGCAGGGGGCGAACTCACCCCTCCACTTT
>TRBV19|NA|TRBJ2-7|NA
CASSLRSSRYEQYF
TGTGCCAGTAGTCTCAGGTCCAGTCGGTACGAGCAGTACTTC
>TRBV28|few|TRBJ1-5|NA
CASSRLGEDQPQHF
TGTGCCAGCAGTCGATTGGGAGAGGACCAGCCCCAGCATTTT
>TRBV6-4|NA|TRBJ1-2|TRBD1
CASSEGQGAHGYTF
TGTGCCAGCAGTGAGGGACAGGGGGCGCATGGCTACACCTTC
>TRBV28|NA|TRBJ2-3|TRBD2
CASSSPAGDVNTQYF
TGTGCCAGCAGTTCGCCAGCGGGAGACGTAAATACGCAGTATTTT
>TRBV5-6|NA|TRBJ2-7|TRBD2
CASSLVGSGTSYEQYF
TGTGCCAGCAGCTTGGTAGGTAGCGGGACCTCCTACGAGCAGTACTTC
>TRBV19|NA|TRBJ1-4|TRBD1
CASSPPGTGHEKLFF
TGTGCCAGTAGTCCTCCGGGGACAGGGCATGAAAAACTGTTTTTT
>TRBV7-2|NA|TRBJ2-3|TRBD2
CASSLAPLAGTDTQYF
TGTGCCAGCAGCTTAGCGCCACTAGCGGGCACAGATACGCAGTATTTT
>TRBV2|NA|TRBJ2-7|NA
CASTQSRYEQYF
TGTGCCAGCACCCAATCTAGGTACGAGCAGTACTTC
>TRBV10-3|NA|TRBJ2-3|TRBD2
CAISESEGRAIDTQYF
TGCGCCATCAGTGAGTCCGAAGGGAGGGCCATAGATACGCAGTATTTT
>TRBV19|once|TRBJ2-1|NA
CASIAPSNEQFF
TGTGCCAGTATAGCCCCCAGCAATGAGCAATTCTTC
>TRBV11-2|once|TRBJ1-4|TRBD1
CASSPRDRGFLKEKLFF
TGTGCCAGCAGCCCCCGAGACAGGGGCTTCTTAAAAGAAAAACTGTTTTTT
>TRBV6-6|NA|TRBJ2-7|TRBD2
CATLGTSGSYEQYF
TGTGCCACCCTCGGGACTAGCGGTTCCTACGAGCAGTACTTC
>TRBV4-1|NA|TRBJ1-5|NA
CASSQTTVSSNQPQHF
TGCGCCAGCAGCCAAACCACAGTGAGCAGCAATCAGCCCCAGCATTTT
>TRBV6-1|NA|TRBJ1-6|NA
CASTTFGGLDSPLHF
TGTGCCAGCACCACTTTTGGGGGACTGGATTCACCCCTCCACTTT
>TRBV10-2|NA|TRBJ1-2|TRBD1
CASSGWTGGDYYGYTF
TGCGCCAGCAGTGGCTGGACAGGGGGCGATTACTATGGCTACACCTTC
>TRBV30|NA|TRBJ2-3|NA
CAWSVRQRYTDTQYF
TGTGCCTGGAGTGTACGGCAGCGGTACACAGATACGCAGTATTTT
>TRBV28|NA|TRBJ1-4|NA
CASSLHEGLDNEKLFF
TGTGCCAGCAGTTTACACGAGGGACTGGATAATGAAAAACTGTTTTTT
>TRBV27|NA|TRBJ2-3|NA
CASSYRDTDTQYF
TGTGCCAGCAGTTACAGGGACACAGATACGCAGTATTTT
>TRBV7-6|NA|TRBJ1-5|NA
CASSLMEGNQPQHF
TGTGCCAGCAGCTTGATGGAGGGCAATCAGCCCCAGCATTTT
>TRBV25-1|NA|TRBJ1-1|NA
CASSEQRGPSDTEAFF
TGTGCCAGCAGTGAACAGAGAGGGCCGTCAGACACTGAAGCTTTCTTT
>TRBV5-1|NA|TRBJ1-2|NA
CASTFVGYTF
TGCGCCAGTACTTTTGTCGGCTACACCTTC
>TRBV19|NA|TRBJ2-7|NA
CASKESLGSYEQYF
TGTGCCAGTAAGGAGAGCTTGGGCTCCTACGAGCAGTACTTC
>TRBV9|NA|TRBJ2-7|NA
CASTPGDTSYEQYF
TGTGCCAGCACCCCTGGGGACACCTCCTACGAGCAGTACTTC
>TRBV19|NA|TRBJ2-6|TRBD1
CASSTTGGFGANVLTF
TGTGCCAGTAGTACAACAGGGGGCTTTGGGGCCAACGTCCTGACTTTC
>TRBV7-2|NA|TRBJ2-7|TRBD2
CASSPGGRLAASSYEQYF
TGTGCCAGCAGCCCCGGAGGGCGACTAGCTGCTAGCTCCTACGAGCAGTACTTC
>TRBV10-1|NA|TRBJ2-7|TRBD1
CASSRDRAHEQYF
TGCGCCAGCAGCCGGGACAGGGCCCACGAGCAGTACTTC
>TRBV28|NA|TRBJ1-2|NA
CASSEQGNYGYTF
TGTGCCAGCAGTGAACAGGGCAACTATGGCTACACCTTC
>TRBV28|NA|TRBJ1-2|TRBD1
CASSSRTGGHYGYTF
TGTGCCAGCAGTTCTCGGACAGGGGGTCACTATGGCTACACCTTC
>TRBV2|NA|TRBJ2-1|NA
CASGAETYNEQFF
TGTGCCAGCGGGGCGGAGACATACAATGAGCAGTTCTTC
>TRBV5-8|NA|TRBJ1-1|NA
CASSLAPGTKNTEAFF
TGTGCCAGCAGCTTGGCCCCCGGGACAAAGAACACTGAAGCTTTCTTT